This T cell receptor beta chain was retrieved from a study of cytomegalovirus exposure and HLA in healthy donors (dated by TCRdb to between 2016 and 2019). About the study as a whole: An earlier analysis of some 600 of the donors reported over 250 Gb of sequence data and approximately 120 million unique TCR beta sequences obtained from 180 million or so T cells. Roughly 300 gigabases of sequencing data and roughly 90 million unique TCR sequences were included in an early release covering several hundred HLA-typed donors. Of the 300 to 450 genotyped donors, around 81% fell in the genetic ancestry cluster associated with self-reported Caucasian donors. The aim of the study was to test whether cataloging public T cell receptors could identify signatures of past pathogen exposure. Using immunosequencing, the study profiled T cell repertoires from 640 or so subjects and related those repertoires to cytomegalovirus serostatus. Besides the first cohort of around 670 subjects, a separate validation cohort made up of 90 to 150 different subjects was used. To predict cytomegalovirus infection status, the study combined high-throughput TCR immunosequencing, statistical association of individual TCRs with disease status, and machine learning. A later analysis re-analyzed previously published TCR beta repertoires from several hundred donors and added high-resolution HLA genotyping to study TCR occurrence patterns. Rather than drawing on any new phenotypic data, the later analysis identified candidate immune exposures from TCR beta sequences and the way those sequences occurred across donors. An earlier analysis of 587 of the donors used high-throughput TCR beta sequencing to judge whether each TCR beta V gene segment behaved as functional or pseudogenic. Alongside the repertoire data, information on donor age, sex, ethnicity and CMV serostatus was compiled. Genome-wide SNP genotypes for about 55% of the roughly 670 donors were used in a later genetic analysis, which treated that subset as a discovery cohort. All discovery cohort repertoires had been generated on a single sequencing platform. HLA typing covered class I and class II loci at four-digit resolution. Typing coverage varied by locus: roughly 620-640 donors for A, B, C, DRB1 and DQB1; roughly 560 for DQA1; about 570 for DPA1; roughly 450 for DPB1. Roughly 5 DR-DQ haplotypes were handled as single units for association and clustering because linkage in the cohort was strong. Across around 400 genotyped donors of the cohort, an average of roughly 200,000 unique TCR beta nucleotide sequences per donor were sequenced, and approximately 19% of those sequences were non-productive.

Overall study results and their limits: A group of highly shared sequence variants was considered likely to be a technical artifact of the sequencing pipeline. Because some donors lacked HLA typing at each locus, the association tests relied only on the typed subset. The study gave a list of some 150 TCR beta chains associated with cytomegalovirus. In a later analysis, 16,951 TCR beta sequences were associated with specific HLA alleles at a false discovery rate of 0.05. Compared with the 666-donor mean, donors in an Asian-associated ancestry cluster had fewer N-insertions in productive TCRs, according to a later genetic analysis. The earlier analysis of fewer than 750 of the donors excluded seventeen rarely observed V segments, including chromosome 9 orphons, because counts were too low. Broadly in line with IMGT annotations, most TCR beta V segments showed up in productive rearrangements about 87% or about 30% of the time in an earlier analysis of several hundred of the donors. In vitro tests confirmed that a few of the cytomegalovirus-associated TCR beta chains recognize cytomegalovirus antigens. A later analysis found that HLA-associated TCR beta chains were more clonally expanded and had lower generation probabilities than equally common non-associated chains. This cohort had only TCR beta chains sequenced, and the lack of alpha or paired-chain data limited which features could be detected. In a later analysis, most CMV-associated TCR beta chains were found to appear HLA-restricted, with HLA associations seemingly driven largely by CMV exposure. A further reported finding was that TCR beta sequences accurately predicted the HLA-A and HLA-B alleles for most subjects in the first cohort. Assigning TCR associations to individual alleles was difficult when HLA alleles, especially DR and DQ, strongly co-occurred. The only immune exposure information available for the cohort was CMV serostatus. Linkage disequilibrium might explain the correlated functional status among segregating V segments, but an unknown experimental factor could not be excluded. Several of the top co-occurrence clusters appeared to be linked to parvovirus B19, influenza, CMV and Epstein-Barr virus, according to a later analysis. Some IMGT-functional V segments, including TRBV6-2 and TRBV6-3, could not be distinguished by the 87-base-pair reads and were therefore excluded. The classifier was reported to diagnose cytomegalovirus status with high specificity and sensitivity in both the original cohort and the validation cohort. A later analysis found that TCR association rates varied across HLA loci, with DRB1 alleles showing the most associated TCRs and HLA-C alleles the fewest. The authors suggested that the approach could potentially be extended to other disease states and immunological phenotypes. V-gene and J-gene trimming of TCR beta chains was associated with a missense DCLRE1C variant in a later genetic analysis, and the association was replicated in an independent cohort. Most TCR sequences were observed very rarely across donors, whereas some public TCRs were present in many individuals. Roughly uniform sequencing depth across donors was assumed in presence/absence analyses, although this assumption may not hold.

The cohort was made up of roughly 670 healthy bone marrow donors. Cohort members were all nominally healthy when sampled, although unrecorded immune exposures were likely present. The donor was CMV seronegative and was included in the group of about 400 seronegative cohort members. Every donor gave a peripheral blood sample, and the peripheral blood mononuclear cells from that sample were used for TCR beta sequencing. Genomic DNA was extracted from the blood cell samples with the Qiagen DNeasy Blood Extraction Kit. The library was obtained by the immunoSEQ multiplex PCR assay. For the multiplex PCR, a mixture combining 60 forward primers for TCR Vbeta segments and 13 reverse primers for TCR Jbeta segments was used. The CDR3 region of rearranged TCR beta genes was amplified from genomic DNA with a multiplex PCR assay. On the Illumina HiSeq System, the amplified TCR beta libraries were sequenced as 87-base-pair reads. Per the original workflow: In a later analysis, tens of millions of unique TCR beta chains were counted across the 690 or so repertoires, and roughly 9.9 million of these chains were shared by at least two donors. A nearest-neighbor algorithm error-corrected the raw reads and collapsed the reads into unique sequences, merging closely related sequences to remove PCR and sequencing errors. V, D and J gene segments were assigned by aligning CDR3 sequences to IMGT reference sequences. For a sequence to be retained, a match of at least six nucleotides was required to both a V gene segment and a J gene segment. A rearrangement was called productive if the CDR3 had no stop codons and remained in frame with V and J, and every other rearrangement was called non-productive. CDR3 was defined by IMGT convention, running from the second conserved V-encoded cysteine to the conserved J-encoded phenylalanine. In an earlier analysis of roughly 580 of the donors, sequences lacking an unambiguous match to a single V gene segment were excluded. An earlier analysis of 500 to 700 of the donors classified V segments as functional when productive rearrangements were above 56.7% and as segregating when the standard deviation between donors was above 5%. A statistical classification framework was built to diagnose cytomegalovirus status from the catalog of TCR beta chain sequences. In a later analysis, TCR nucleotide sequences were compared against IMGT/GENE-DB human TR gene sequences so that V and J genes could be assigned. In a later analysis, CDR3 sequences and most-parsimonious VDJ recombination scenarios were assigned using the TCRdist pipeline. A later analysis defined each TCR beta chain by its CDR3 amino acid sequence plus V-gene family, and excluded reads lacking a unique V-gene family. To address suspected cross-contamination and a sequencing artifact, a later analysis removed roughly 580 highly shared, low-generation-probability nucleotide sequences. For each public chain, a later analysis derived a clonal expansion index from normalized ranks of inferred template counts within each repertoire. Generation probabilities in a later analysis came from a VDJ recombination model fitted to out-of-frame rearrangements, and those results were checked against IGoR. In a later analysis, hypergeometric tests were used to score TCR-TCR, TCR-HLA and TCR-CMV co-occurrence, with a repertoire-size bias correction applied to TCR pairs. In a later analysis, false discovery rates were estimated by permuting HLA or CMV assignments 20 times. In a later analysis, co-occurring TCRs were grouped with DBSCAN, and TCRdist sequence similarity was added when clustering was performed within HLA-allele-positive subsets. For co-occurrence clustering, repertoires with fewer than 30,000 or more than 120,000 public chains were excluded, along with a handful of repertoires with anomalous nucleotide sharing. Here the immuneACCESS table is served through TCRdb, limited to in-frame sequences with V and J called. Missing clones are a known gap in these copies; in checked studies unresolved V genes cover under half, and the rest lacks a known reason. V and J calls plus clone size are reproduced from that table; the DNA served to infer D and trimming. The sample table records roughly 160,000 clones; about 80% of these occur just once. The ten largest clones take up 2.1% of the sample.

As regards this clone: Its antigen is still unknown. Base qualities were left out, and no much larger clone turns up one base away.

From the cysteine through the phenylalanine, the CDR3 covers 16 amino acids. The retained sequence is limited to the CDR3, 48 bases, with the frame set at the first base. Looking up the germline V gene (reference sequence) yields CDR1 PRHDT and CDR2 FYEKMQ. Germline trimming amounts to 5 bases on V and 5 bases on J, with 14 as the count of junction bases outside the gene matches. Sequencing was carried out using PBMCs. The V and J genes are TRBV13 and TRBJ2-5; TRBD1 fits 7 bases in the junction. The clonotype originates from a man aged 35-49 years in good health and CMV-seronegative. The nucleotides read TGTGCCAGCAGCAGAATCGCCGGGACAGTTTATGAGACCCAGTACTTC. It specifies CASSRIAGTVYETQYF.